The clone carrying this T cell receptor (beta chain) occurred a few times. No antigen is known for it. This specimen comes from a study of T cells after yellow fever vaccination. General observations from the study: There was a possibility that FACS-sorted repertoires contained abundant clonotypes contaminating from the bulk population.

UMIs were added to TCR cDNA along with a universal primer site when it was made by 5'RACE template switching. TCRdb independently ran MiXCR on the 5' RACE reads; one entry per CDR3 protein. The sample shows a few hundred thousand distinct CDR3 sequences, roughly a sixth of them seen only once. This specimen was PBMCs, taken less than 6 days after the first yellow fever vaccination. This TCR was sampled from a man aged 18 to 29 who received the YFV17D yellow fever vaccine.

CDR3 in amino acids: CASSPGTGGRNTIYF. For the CDR3, the DNA is TGTGCCAGCAGCCCCGGGACAGGGGGACGAAACACCATATATTTT. The V call is TRBV28, the J call TRBJ1-3; 11 nucleotides agree with TRBD1. V was clipped by 6 bases and J by 5 bases; unmatched bases: 6. Germline V gene data show CDR1 as MDHEN and CDR2 as SYDVKM. The CDR3 contains 15 residues. Full variable domain (remainder filled in from reference TRBV28 and TRBJ1-3): DVKVTQSSRYLVKRTGEKVFLECVQDMDHENMFWYRQDPGLGLRLIYFSYDVKMKEKGDIPEGYSVSREKKERFSLILESASTNQTSMYLCASSPGTGGRNTIYFGEGSWLTVV.